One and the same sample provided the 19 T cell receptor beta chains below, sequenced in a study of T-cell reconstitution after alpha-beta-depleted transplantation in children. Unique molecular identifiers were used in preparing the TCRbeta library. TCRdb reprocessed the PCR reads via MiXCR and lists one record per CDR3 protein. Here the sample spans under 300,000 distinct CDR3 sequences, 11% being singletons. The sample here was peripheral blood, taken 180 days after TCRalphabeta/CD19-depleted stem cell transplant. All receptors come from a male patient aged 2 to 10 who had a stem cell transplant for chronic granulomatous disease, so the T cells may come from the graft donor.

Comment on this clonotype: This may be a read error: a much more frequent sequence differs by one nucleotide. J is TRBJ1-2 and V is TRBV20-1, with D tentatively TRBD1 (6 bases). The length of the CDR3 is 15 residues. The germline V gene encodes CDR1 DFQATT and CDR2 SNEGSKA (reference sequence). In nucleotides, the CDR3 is TGCAGTGCTAGAAGGACAGCCTTTTCTAACTATGGCGACACCTTC. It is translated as CSARRTAFSNYGDTF.

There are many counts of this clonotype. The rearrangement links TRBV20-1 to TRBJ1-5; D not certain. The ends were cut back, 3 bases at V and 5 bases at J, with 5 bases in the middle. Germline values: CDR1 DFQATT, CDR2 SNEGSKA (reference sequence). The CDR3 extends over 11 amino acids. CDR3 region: CSASNYQPQHF. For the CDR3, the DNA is TGCAGTGCTAGCAATTATCAGCCCCAGCATTTT.

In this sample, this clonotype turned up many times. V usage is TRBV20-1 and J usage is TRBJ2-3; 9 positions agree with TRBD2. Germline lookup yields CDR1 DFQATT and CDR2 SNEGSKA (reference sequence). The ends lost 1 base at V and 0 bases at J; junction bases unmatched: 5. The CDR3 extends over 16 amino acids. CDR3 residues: CSARARREGSTDTQYF. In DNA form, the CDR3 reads TGCAGTGCTAGAGCTCGGCGGGAGGGAAGCACAGATACGCAGTATTTT.

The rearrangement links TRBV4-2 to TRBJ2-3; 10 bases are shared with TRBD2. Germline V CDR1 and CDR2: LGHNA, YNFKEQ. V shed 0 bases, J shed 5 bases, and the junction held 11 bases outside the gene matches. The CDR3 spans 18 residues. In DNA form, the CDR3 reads TGTGCCAGCAGCCAAGACCTAGCACTAGCGGGACCTCAAGATACGCAGTATTTT. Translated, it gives CASSQDLALAGPQDTQYF.

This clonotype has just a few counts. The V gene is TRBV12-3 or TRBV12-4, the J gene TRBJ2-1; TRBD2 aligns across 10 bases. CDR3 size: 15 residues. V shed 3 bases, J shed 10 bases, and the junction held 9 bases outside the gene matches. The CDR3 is CASSFGTSGISEQFF. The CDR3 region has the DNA TGTGCCAGCAGTTTTGGAACTAGCGGGATTTCGGAGCAGTTCTTC.

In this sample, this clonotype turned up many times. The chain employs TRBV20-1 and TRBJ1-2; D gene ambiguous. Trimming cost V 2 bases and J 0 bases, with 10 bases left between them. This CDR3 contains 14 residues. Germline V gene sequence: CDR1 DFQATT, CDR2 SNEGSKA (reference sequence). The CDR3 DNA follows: TGCAGTGCTAGACACACGTCCGCTAACTATGGCTACACCTTC. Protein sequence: CSARHTSANYGYTF.

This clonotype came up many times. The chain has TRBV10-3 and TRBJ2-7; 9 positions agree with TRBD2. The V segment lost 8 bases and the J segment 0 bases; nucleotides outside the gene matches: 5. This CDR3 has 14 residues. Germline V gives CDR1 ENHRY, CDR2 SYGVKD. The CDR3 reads CAIGLAGSSYEQYF. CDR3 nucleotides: TGTGCCATCGGCCTAGCGGGGAGCTCCTACGAGCAGTACTTC.

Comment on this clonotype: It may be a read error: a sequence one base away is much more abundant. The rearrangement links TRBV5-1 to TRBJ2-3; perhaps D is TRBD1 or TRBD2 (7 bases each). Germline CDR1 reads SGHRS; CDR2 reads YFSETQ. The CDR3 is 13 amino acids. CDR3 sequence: CAGSSTGEGTQYF. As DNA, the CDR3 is TGCGCCGGCAGCTCTACAGGGGAGGGAACGCAGTATTTT.

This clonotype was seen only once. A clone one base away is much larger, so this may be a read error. The CDR3 DNA reads TGCAGTGCTAGGGGGCTACCTAGGCTCGATACGCAGTATTTT. This encodes CSARGLPRLDTQYF. The chain has TRBV20-1 and TRBJ2-3, with a weak D call TRBD1 (5 bases). Germline lookup yields CDR1 DFQATT and CDR2 SNEGSKA (reference sequence). V was cut by 3 bases and J by 6 bases, with 16 bases left in between. The CDR3 extends over 14 amino acids.

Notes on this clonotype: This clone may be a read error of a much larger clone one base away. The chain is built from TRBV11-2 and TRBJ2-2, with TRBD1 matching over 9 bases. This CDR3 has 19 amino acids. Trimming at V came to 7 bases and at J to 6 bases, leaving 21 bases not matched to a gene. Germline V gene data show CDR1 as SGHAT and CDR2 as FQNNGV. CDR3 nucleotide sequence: TGTGCCAGCATTCGCCGGAAAGGACAGGGGACTTTAGTTGCCGGGGAGCTGTTTTTT. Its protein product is CASIRRKGQGTLVAGELFF.

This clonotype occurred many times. The CDR3, as DNA: TGCGCCAGCACCTTACAGGGAGGCCAAGAGACCCAGTACTTC. This encodes CASTLQGGQETQYF. The chain combines TRBV5-1 with TRBJ2-5; tentatively, D is TRBD1 or TRBD2 (6 bases each). The CDR3 is made up of 14 amino acids. V lost 6 bases to trimming and J lost 1 base, with 13 bases between them. Germline V gene sequence: CDR1 SGHRS, CDR2 YFSETQ.

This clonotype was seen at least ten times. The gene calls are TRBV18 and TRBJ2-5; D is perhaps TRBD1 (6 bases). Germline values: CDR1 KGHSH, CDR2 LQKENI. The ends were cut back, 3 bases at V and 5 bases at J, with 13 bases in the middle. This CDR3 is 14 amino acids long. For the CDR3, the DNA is TGTGCCAGCTCACCGTCTTGGACAGTTGAGACCCAGTACTTC. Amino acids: CASSPSWTVETQYF. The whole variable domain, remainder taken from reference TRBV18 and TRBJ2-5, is NAGVMQNPRHLVRRRGQEARLRCSPMKGHSHVYWYRQLPEEGLKFMVYLQKENIIDESGMPKERFSAEFPKEGPSILRIQQVVRGDSAAYFCASSPSWTVETQYFGPGTRLLVL.

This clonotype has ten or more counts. The CDR3: CSANQGQGSSYEQYF. CDR3 DNA sequence: TGCAGTGCTAACCAGGGACAGGGGAGCTCCTACGAGCAGTACTTC. The chain uses TRBV20-1 and TRBJ2-7; TRBD1 matches at 10 bases. Germline CDR1 and CDR2: DFQATT and SNEGSKA (reference sequence). The ends lost 4 bases at V and 0 bases at J; junction bases unmatched: 6. The CDR3 spans 15 residues.

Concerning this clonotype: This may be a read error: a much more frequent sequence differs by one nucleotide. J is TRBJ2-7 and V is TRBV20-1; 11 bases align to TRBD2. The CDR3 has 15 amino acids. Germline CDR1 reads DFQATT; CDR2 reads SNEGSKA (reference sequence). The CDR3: CSARDIAGGSYKQYF. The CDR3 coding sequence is TGCAGTGCTAGAGATATAGCGGGAGGGTCCTACAAGCAGTACTTC.

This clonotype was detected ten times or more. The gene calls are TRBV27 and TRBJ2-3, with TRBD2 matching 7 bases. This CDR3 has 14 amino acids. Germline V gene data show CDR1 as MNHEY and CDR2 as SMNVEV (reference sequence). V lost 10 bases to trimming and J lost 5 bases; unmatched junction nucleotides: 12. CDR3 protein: CAIRVRGRGDTQYF. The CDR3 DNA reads TGTGCCATCCGGGTGAGAGGGAGGGGAGATACGCAGTATTTT.

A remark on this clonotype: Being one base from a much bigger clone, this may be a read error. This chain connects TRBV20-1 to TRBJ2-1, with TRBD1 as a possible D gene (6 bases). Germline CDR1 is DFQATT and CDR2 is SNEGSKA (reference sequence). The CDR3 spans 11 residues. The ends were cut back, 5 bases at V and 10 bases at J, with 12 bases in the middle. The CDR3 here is CSAAGGKEQFF. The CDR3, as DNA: TGCAGTGCTGCTGGGGGCAAGGAGCAGTTCTTC.

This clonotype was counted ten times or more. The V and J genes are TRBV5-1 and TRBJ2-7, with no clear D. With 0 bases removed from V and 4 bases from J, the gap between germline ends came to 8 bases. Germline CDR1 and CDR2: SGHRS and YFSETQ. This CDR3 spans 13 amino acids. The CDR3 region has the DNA TGCGCCAGCAGCTTGGATGGAGCTTACGAGCAGTACTTC. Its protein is CASSLDGAYEQYF. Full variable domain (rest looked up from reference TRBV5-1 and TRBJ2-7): KAGVTQTPRYLIKTRGQQVTLSCSPISGHRSVSWYQQTPGQGLQFLFEYFSETQRNKGNFPGRFSGRQFSNSRSEMNVSTLELGDSALYLCASSLDGAYEQYFGPGTRLTVT.

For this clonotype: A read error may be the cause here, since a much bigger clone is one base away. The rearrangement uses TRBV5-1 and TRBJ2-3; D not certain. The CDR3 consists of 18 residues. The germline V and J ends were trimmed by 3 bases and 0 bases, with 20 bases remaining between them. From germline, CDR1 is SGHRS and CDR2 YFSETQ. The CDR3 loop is CASSWPVQIETSTDTQYF. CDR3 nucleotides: TGCGCCAGCAGCTGGCCGGTCCAGATAGAGACTAGCACAGATACGCAGTATTTT.

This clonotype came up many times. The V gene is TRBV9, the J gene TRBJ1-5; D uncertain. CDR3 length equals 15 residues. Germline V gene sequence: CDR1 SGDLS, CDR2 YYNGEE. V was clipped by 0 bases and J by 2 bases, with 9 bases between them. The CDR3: CASSVGVAGNQPQHF. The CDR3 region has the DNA TGTGCCAGCAGCGTAGGTGTGGCAGGCAATCAGCCCCAGCATTTT.